The entry below describes one TCR beta chain. The data are from a study of cytomegalovirus exposure and HLA in healthy donors. 13 Jbeta primers and 60 Vbeta primers were used for the PCR. Assay used: immunoSEQ multiplex PCR; TCRdb lists only in-frame clones, some missing. Of some 200,000 clones listed, about 85% are singletons. Germline V gene data show CDR1 as LGHNA and CDR2 as YSLEER. CDR3 size: 15 residues. The ends were cut back, 4 bases at V and 1 base at J, with 10 bases in the middle. The clonotype was recovered from a middle-aged man in good health and CMV-seronegative. The sample was PBMCs. The chain recombines TRBV4-3 with TRBJ1-4, with D possibly being TRBD1 (5 bases). The CDR3 DNA reads as TGCGCCAGCAGCCGGGGGGACGAAACTAATGAAAAACTGTTTTTT. Residues: CASSRGDETNEKLFF.